This T cell receptor beta chain stems from a study of persistence of HIV-infected CD4 T cells. Comments on this clone: Antigen: not known.

The libraries were made with immunoSEQ version 4 in survey mode. The data were produced by immunoSEQ multiplex PCR, yet TCRdb's version contains in-frame clones alone and is incomplete. The profile shows over 25,000 clones, around 82% of them singletons. Study-level points and caveats: Antigen-responding cells were enriched for degenerate expanded CDR3beta sequences.

Stimulation used approximately 10 ug/mL lysate from CMV-infected fibroblasts. CD40L/CD69 double-negative CD45RO-high memory CD4+ T cells were collected. Donors were HIV-1-infected adults who began suppressive ART during chronic infection. The CDR3 is made up of 16 amino acids. V was clipped by 0 bases and J by 4 bases, with 15 bases between them. Germline V CDR1 and CDR2: MNHEY, SVGAGI. The specimen was CD4+ T cells sorted from PBMCs after approximately 18-hour stimulation, collected from a patient who received antiretroviral therapy. This chain uses TRBV6-5 with TRBJ1-2, with D perhaps TRBD1 (5 bases). This clonotype was obtained from an adult man with HIV who was CMV-seropositive. CDR3: CASSYSKQGTGYGYTF. The CDR3 DNA reads TGTGCCAGCAGTTACTCGAAGCAGGGTACAGGCTATGGCTACACCTTC.